The present entry profiles one TCR beta chain with its context. No antigen is known for it. With 60 Vbeta and 13 Jbeta primers, the PCR was carried out. Assay: immunoSEQ multiplex PCR; the TCRdb copy retains only in-frame clones and omits some. The sample lists approximately 100,000 clones, about 80% seen once, with approximately 2.4% in the top ten. The source of the sample is a study of cytomegalovirus exposure and HLA in healthy donors. Looked up from germline, CDR1 is WNHNN and CDR2 is SYGVQD (reference sequence). V dropped 8 bases and J dropped 9 bases, with 14 bases sitting between them. The CDR3 is 12 residues long. Broader study findings: In terms of immune exposure information, only CMV serostatus was available. In a later analysis, at a false discovery rate of 0.05, about 16,000 TCR beta sequences matched HLA alleles.

This TCR came from a female donor in good health and CMV-seronegative. The V call is TRBV10-1, the J call TRBJ1-5; D remains ambiguous. Sample: PBMCs. The CDR3 DNA reads as TGCGCCAGCGGTAGTAACAGTCGGCCCCAGCATTTT. Its protein product is CASGSNSRPQHF.